The next 14 T cell receptor beta chains were all read from a single sample in a study of T cell changes during pregnancy in multiple sclerosis. The protocol was immunoSEQ multiplex PCR, while the TCRdb copy is restricted to in-frame clones and leaves out a portion. The table shows tens of thousands of clones, with 90% occurring only once. The starting material was peripheral blood, obtained in the first trimester of pregnancy. The receptors derive from a female donor in good health, enrolled as a control in a pregnancy study.

This chain uses TRBV19 with TRBJ2-3; D unclear. The CDR3 spans 16 residues. Germline lookup yields CDR1 LNHDA and CDR2 SQIVND (reference sequence). Deletions cut 5 bases from V and 3 bases from J, with 18 bases between. CDR3 DNA sequence: TGTGCCAGTAGTGCCTGGCTGGCGAGGTTGACAGATACGCAGTATTTT. It translates to CASSAWLARLTDTQYF.

The chain links TRBV7-8 to TRBJ1-1; 7 nucleotides match TRBD1. CDR3 length: 14 amino acids. J was trimmed by 2 bases and V by 1 base; bases with no gene match: 1. Germline values: CDR1 SGHVS, CDR2 FQNEAQ. DNA of the CDR3: TGTGCCAGCAGCTTAGGGGACAGCAACACTGAAGCTTTCTTT. Protein product: CASSLGDSNTEAFF.

The chain couples TRBV4-3 to TRBJ2-7; tentatively, D is TRBD2 (5 bases). Trimming pared 0 bases from V and 7 bases from J, leaving 16 bases between. Germline loops: CDR1 LGHNA, CDR2 YSLEER. The CDR3 extends over 15 amino acids. CDR3 in amino acids: CASSQEIISGGEQYF. The CDR3 nucleotides read TGCGCCAGCAGCCAAGAGATTATAAGTGGAGGTGAGCAGTACTTC.

The chain joins TRBV27 to TRBJ2-5, with D possibly being TRBD1 (5 bases). The V end was cut by 7 bases, the J end by 5 bases, with 11 bases between. This CDR3 has 12 residues. CDR1 is MNHEY, CDR2 SMNVEV, per germline (reference sequence). The CDR3 bases are TGTGCCAGCAAAGGGGTGTCCGAGACCCAGTACTTC. Encoded protein: CASKGVSETQYF.

V gene TRBV19 combines with J gene TRBJ1-1, with 7 bases aligning to TRBD1. Germline V lookup: CDR1 LNHDA, CDR2 SQIVND (reference sequence). The CDR3 spans 15 residues. Unmatched junction bases numbered 7, after V lost 5 bases and J lost 1 base. In nucleotides, the CDR3 is TGTGCCAGTAGTTCCCCGGGACAGAAGAACACTGAAGCTTTCTTT. Translated: CASSSPGQKNTEAFF.

This clone occurred once. The J gene is TRBJ2-1, the V gene TRBV29-1, with 9 bases that match TRBD2. Germline V lookup: CDR1 SQVTM, CDR2 ANQGSEA. The CDR3 loop spans 15 amino acids. V lost 5 bases to trimming and J lost 6 bases; unmatched junction nucleotides: 11. CDR3 nucleotide sequence: TGCAGCGTTCACCCAGCGGGAGGCGCTTTCAATGAGCAGTTCTTC. This translates into CSVHPAGGAFNEQFF.

The CDR3 is CAWIPSGSYEQYF. The CDR3 DNA reads TGTGCCTGGATCCCGTCGGGGTCCTACGAGCAGTACTTC. The chain joins TRBV30 to TRBJ2-7; D is perhaps TRBD2 (5 bases). The germline CDR1 and CDR2 sequences are GTSNPN and SVGIG (reference sequence). V lost 4 bases to trimming and J lost 1 base, with 11 bases between them. The CDR3 is 13 residues long.

Concerning this clone: One end of the junction varies from germline; a read error may be responsible. This sequence joins TRBV23-1 and TRBJ1-4; 7 bases line up with TRBD1. TRBV23-1 is classed as an ORF, of uncertain function. CDR3 length equals 15 residues. CDR3 protein: CASSRAGGQLNWAVF. The CDR3 DNA reads as TGCGCCAGCAGCCGAGCAGGGGGACAGTTAAATTGGGCGGTTTTT.

J is TRBJ2-7 and V is TRBV7-9; unclear D gene. The CDR3 covers 12 residues. Trimming removed 2 bases from V and 2 bases from J, with 4 bases in between. Germline V CDR1 and CDR2: SEHNR, FQNEAQ (reference sequence). Here the CDR3 DNA reads TGTGCCAGCAGCTTACCCACCTACGAGCAGTACTTC. It yields the protein CASSLPTYEQYF.

The J gene is TRBJ1-6, the V gene TRBV7-9, with 11 positions matching TRBD1. This CDR3 is built from 15 residues. Germline V gene lookup returns CDR1 SEHNR and CDR2 FQNEAQ (reference sequence). The ends lost 5 bases at V and 14 bases at J; junction bases unmatched: 11. CDR3 loop: CASSPWDRGIMALHF. The CDR3 DNA sequence: TGTGCCAGCAGCCCCTGGGACAGGGGGATAATGGCCCTCCACTTT.

The chain carries TRBV14 and TRBJ2-7, with 11 bases fitting TRBD1. CDR1 and CDR2 from the germline V gene are SGHDN and FVKESK. The V and J ends lost 4 bases and 5 bases, in that order; junction bases with no gene match: 7. The CDR3 is made up of 15 amino acids. The CDR3 is CASSRPGQGVNEQYF. The CDR3 nucleotides are TGTGCCAGCAGCCGGCCGGGACAGGGGGTCAACGAGCAGTACTTC.

The chain couples TRBV5-4 to TRBJ2-1; TRBD2 matches 12 bases. The V and J ends lost 4 bases and 4 bases, in that order; junction bases with no gene match: 3. CDR1 SGHNT and CDR2 YYREEE come from the germline V gene (reference sequence). This CDR3 is built from 15 residues. The DNA of the CDR3 is TGTGCCAGCAGCCTTGGGACTAGCGGGTACAATGAGCAGTTCTTC. This translates into CASSLGTSGYNEQFF.

In this sample, this clone turned up once. V is TRBV6-1 and J is TRBJ1-3; D not certain. Deletions cut 3 bases from V and 3 bases from J, with 9 bases between. CDR3 length: 14 amino acids. Per germline, CDR1 MNHNS and CDR2 SASEGT. CDR3 sequence reads: CASSEAGFGNTIYF. DNA for the CDR3: TGTGCCAGCAGTGAGGCGGGGTTTGGAAACACCATATATTTT.

This chain uses TRBV18 with TRBJ2-7, with a weak D call TRBD2 (5 bases). From germline, CDR1 is KGHSH and CDR2 LQKENI. The CDR3 has 13 residues. The V and J ends lost 3 bases and 3 bases respectively, with 9 bases between them. The DNA for the CDR3 is TGTGCCAGCTCACCCTCCGACTACTACGAGCAGTACTTC. Translation gives CASSPSDYYEQYF.